This T cell receptor beta chain emerged from a study of shared clonotypes between healthy human individuals. Study as a whole: Per donor, three plates held CD4 naive cells, three held CD4 memory, two held CD8 naive and one held CD8 memory.

Sequencing was performed with immunoSEQ multiplex PCR; in TCRdb, only in-frame clones are kept and a portion is missing. The sample carries a few million clones, roughly 95% recorded once. The germline V gene has CDR1 GTSNPN and CDR2 SVGIG (reference sequence). The V end lost 1 base, the J end lost 5 bases, and 16 bases lay between the germline ends. This CDR3 is built from 15 residues. V and J are TRBV30 and TRBJ2-3; D possibly corresponds to TRBD2 (6 bases). This receptor was identified in a man aged 18 to 29 in good health. Sequencing was done on a sample of naive CD4+ T cells sorted from blood. As for subset: CD45RA+ positively selected. The CDR3 coding sequence is TGTGCCTGGAGTGAGGGTCGGGGGAAGATAGATACGCAGTATTTT. Translation: CAWSEGRGKIDTQYF. Full variable domain (remainder filled in from reference TRBV30 and TRBJ2-3): SQTIHQWPATLVQPVGSPLSLECTVEGTSNPNLYWYRQAAGRGLQLLFYSVGIGQISSEVPQNLSASRPQDRQFILSSKKLLLSDSGFYLCAWSEGRGKIDTQYFGPGTRLTVL.